This T cell receptor beta chain derives from a study of immune heterogeneity within non-small cell lung tumors. This CDR3 spans 15 amino acids. V lost 0 bases to trimming and J lost 6 bases; unmatched junction nucleotides: 8. The germline V gene has CDR1 DFQATT and CDR2 SNEGSKA (reference sequence). For each sample, template was roughly 640 ng of bulk tumor genomic DNA. Several biopsies were collected from each primary tumor during surgery. They were spaced as far apart as possible within the tumor mass. Patients with untreated, newly diagnosed non-small cell lung cancer underwent curative surgery. This clonotype was detected many times. In a multiplex PCR, 32 V and 13 J primers amplified TCR beta CDR3. TCRdb re-analysed the multiplex PCR reads in MiXCR, keeping a single row per CDR3 protein. The sample lists roughly 15,000 distinct CDR3 sequences; 25% to 35% were seen once.

This chain links TRBV20-1 with TRBJ2-7, with 10 bases matching TRBD2. The TCR comes from a man between 40 and 49 years old with non-small cell lung cancer. Sequencing used lung tumor tissue. CDR3 in amino acids: CSARDLPSGSTEQYF. The CDR3 DNA is TGCAGTGCTAGAGATCTCCCTAGCGGGAGTACCGAGCAGTACTTC.